This is a list of T cell receptor beta chains from one sample in a study of T cell responses to AZD1222 COVID-19 vaccine. Repertoires were generated with immunoSEQ multiplex PCR, while TCRdb's copy carries only in-frame clones and drops some. The table records about 53,000 clones, approximately 84% of them present only once. The sequencing here drew on peripheral blood, taken on day 0 of AZD1222 vaccination. The receptors here all came from an adult in good health. CDR3s include the opening cysteine and the closing phenylalanine or tryptophan. A D gene is named only where the DNA matches it firmly. A row's size may be missing; if present it is once, few, many or a size class.

clone_size: .
j_call: TRBJ2-7
d_call: TRBD1
v_call: TRBV27
cdr3_nt: TGTGCCAGCAGTTACTGGACAGGGGCCGACGAGCAGTACTTC
cdr3_aa: CASSYWTGADEQYF

clone_size: few
j_call: TRBJ1-1
d_call: TRBD1
v_call: TRBV19
cdr3_nt: TGTACAACCCGAGGGGACAGCTACACTGAAGCTTTCTTT
cdr3_aa: CTTRGDSYTEAFF

clone_size: few
j_call: TRBJ2-3
d_call: TRBD2
v_call: TRBV2
cdr3_nt: TGTGCCAGCAGTACGTGGGGTCTAGCGGGAGGGCCGCGGGGCACAGATACGCAGTATTTT
cdr3_aa: CASSTWGLAGGPRGTDTQYF

clone_size: .
j_call: TRBJ1-3
d_call: .
v_call: TRBV11-2
cdr3_nt: TGTGCCAGCAGCAGTGCGGGAATAACTGGAAACACCATATATTTT
cdr3_aa: CASSSAGITGNTIYF

clone_size: .
j_call: TRBJ2-2
d_call: .
v_call: TRBV19
cdr3_nt: TGTGCCAGTAGTGCCCCCAAGATGCACACCGGGGAGCTGTTTTTT
cdr3_aa: CASSAPKMHTGELFF

clone_size: .
j_call: TRBJ2-1
d_call: .
v_call: TRBV5-1
cdr3_nt: TGCGCCAGCAGCTTGTTGGGTTACGAGCAGTTCTTC
cdr3_aa: CASSLLGYEQFF

clone_size: .
j_call: TRBJ2-1
d_call: .
v_call: TRBV11-3
cdr3_nt: TGTGCCAGCAGCTCCTACCTTAGCGGTTACTACAATGAGCAGTTCTTC
cdr3_aa: CASSSYLSGYYNEQFF

clone_size: .
j_call: TRBJ2-3
d_call: .
v_call: TRBV4-2
cdr3_nt: TGTGCCAGCAGCCAAGAACGGTCAAATGCAGATACGCAGTATTTT
cdr3_aa: CASSQERSNADTQYF

clone_size: .
j_call: TRBJ2-1
d_call: TRBD2
v_call: TRBV5-4
cdr3_nt: TGTGCCAGCAGCTTGGTTAGCGGGAGTCACAATGAGCAGTTCTTC
cdr3_aa: CASSLVSGSHNEQFF

clone_size: .
j_call: TRBJ2-7
d_call: .
v_call: TRBV21-1
cdr3_nt: .
cdr3_aa: CASSKYHCPYEQYF

clone_size: .
j_call: TRBJ2-1
d_call: .
v_call: TRBV29-1
cdr3_nt: TGCAGCGTTTTCAGGGGTTACAATGAGCAGTTCTTC
cdr3_aa: CSVFRGYNEQFF

clone_size: .
j_call: TRBJ2-5
d_call: .
v_call: TRBV28
cdr3_nt: TGTGCCAGCAGTTTCGGGCTAGAAAGGACCCAGTACTTC
cdr3_aa: CASSFGLERTQYF

clone_size: few
j_call: TRBJ2-7
d_call: TRBD1
v_call: TRBV5-1
cdr3_nt: TGCGCCAGCAGCTTGGCCGTCGTCCAGGGGGCGAAGGAGCAGTACTTC
cdr3_aa: CASSLAVVQGAKEQYF

clone_size: few
j_call: TRBJ1-4
d_call: .
v_call: TRBV3-1/TRBV3-2
cdr3_nt: TGTGCCAGCAGACGGCGATTGGGTGAAAAACTGTTTTTT
cdr3_aa: CASRRRLGEKLFF

clone_size: .
j_call: TRBJ1-4
d_call: TRBD1
v_call: TRBV28
cdr3_nt: TGTGCCAGCAGTAAAACAGGGGGTGAAAAACTGTTTTTT
cdr3_aa: CASSKTGGEKLFF

clone_size: .
j_call: TRBJ2-3
d_call: .
v_call: TRBV4-3
cdr3_nt: TGCGCCAGCAGCCAAGGTATTGAAGCAGATACGCAGTATTTT
cdr3_aa: CASSQGIEADTQYF

clone_size: .
j_call: TRBJ2-1
d_call: TRBD2
v_call: TRBV5-1
cdr3_nt: TGCGCCAGCAGCTTCGGGGGGAGCTCCTACAATGAGCAGTTCTTC
cdr3_aa: CASSFGGSSYNEQFF

clone_size: few
j_call: TRBJ1-5
d_call: .
v_call: TRBV28
cdr3_nt: TGTGCCAGCAGAAAGACGGTGTATCAGCCCCAGCATTTT
cdr3_aa: CASRKTVYQPQHF

clone_size: once
j_call: TRBJ2-2
d_call: .
v_call: TRBV19
cdr3_nt: TGTGCCAGTAGTCCGACCATAACCACCGGGGAGCTGTTTTTT
cdr3_aa: CASSPTITTGELFF

clone_size: .
j_call: TRBJ2-1
d_call: .
v_call: TRBV19
cdr3_nt: TGTGCCAGTAGTATGGACAGATACGACTATGAGCAGTTCTTC
cdr3_aa: CASSMDRYDYEQFF

clone_size: .
j_call: TRBJ2-3
d_call: TRBD2
v_call: TRBV10-3
cdr3_nt: TGTGCCGCCTCGCCTGAGGGGAGGGCTATAGGTACGGTGGATACGCAGTATTTT
cdr3_aa: CAASPEGRAIGTVDTQYF

clone_size: .
j_call: TRBJ2-5
d_call: .
v_call: TRBV2
cdr3_nt: TGTGCCAGCAGTGTAGGGGACCAAGAGACCCAGTACTTC
cdr3_aa: CASSVGDQETQYF

clone_size: .
j_call: TRBJ1-2
d_call: TRBD1
v_call: TRBV29-1
cdr3_nt: TGCAGCGTTGGGGGACAGAACTATGGCTACACCTTC
cdr3_aa: CSVGGQNYGYTF

clone_size: .
j_call: TRBJ2-6
d_call: .
v_call: TRBV11-2
cdr3_nt: TGTGCCAGCAGCCGGGACTCGCGCTCTGGGGCCAACGTCCTGACTTTC
cdr3_aa: CASSRDSRSGANVLTF

clone_size: .
j_call: TRBJ1-4
d_call: TRBD1
v_call: TRBV5-1
cdr3_nt: TGCGCCAGCAGCCCTACCGGGACAGGGCCTTCCTTTTCAACTAATGAAAAACTGTTTTTT
cdr3_aa: CASSPTGTGPSFSTNEKLFF

clone_size: .
j_call: TRBJ1-3
d_call: TRBD1
v_call: TRBV4-1
cdr3_nt: TGCGCCAGCAGCCAAACCGGGACAGGAGTCTCTGGAAACACCATATATTTT
cdr3_aa: CASSQTGTGVSGNTIYF

clone_size: once
j_call: TRBJ1-1
d_call: .
v_call: TRBV11-2
cdr3_nt: TGTGCCAGCAGCTTAGTGAGGGCTGGGGACACTGAAGCTTTCTTT
cdr3_aa: CASSLVRAGDTEAFF

clone_size: .
j_call: TRBJ2-7
d_call: TRBD1
v_call: TRBV27
cdr3_nt: TGTGCCAGCAGTTCTACCGGGACAGCGCGCTACGAGCAGTACTTC
cdr3_aa: CASSSTGTARYEQYF

clone_size: .
j_call: TRBJ1-4
d_call: .
v_call: TRBV27
cdr3_nt: TGTGCCAGCAGTTCGCGACAGTCAACTAATGAAAAACTGTTTTTT
cdr3_aa: CASSSRQSTNEKLFF

clone_size: once
j_call: TRBJ2-1
d_call: .
v_call: TRBV12-3/TRBV12-4
cdr3_nt: TGTGCCAGCAGTTTATTTCGTTGTTTCTTC
cdr3_aa: CASSLFRCFF

clone_size: .
j_call: TRBJ2-5
d_call: .
v_call: TRBV5-1
cdr3_nt: TGCGCCAGCAGCTTGGGACACAACGATCAGGGGGAGACCCAGTACTTC
cdr3_aa: CASSLGHNDQGETQYF

clone_size: .
j_call: TRBJ1-6
d_call: TRBD1
v_call: TRBV30
cdr3_nt: TGTGCCTGGAGTGCAGGGGGGGCAGGGAATTCACCCCTCCACTTT
cdr3_aa: CAWSAGGAGNSPLHF

clone_size: .
j_call: TRBJ2-7
d_call: TRBD1
v_call: TRBV12-3/TRBV12-4
cdr3_nt: TGTGCCAGCAGTCCCGGGACAGGGGACGAGCAGTACTTC
cdr3_aa: CASSPGTGDEQYF

clone_size: .
j_call: TRBJ1-6
d_call: .
v_call: TRBV30
cdr3_nt: TGTGCCTGGAGCCTAAACCGTAATTCACCCCTCCACTTT
cdr3_aa: CAWSLNRNSPLHF

clone_size: once
j_call: TRBJ2-7
d_call: .
v_call: TRBV3-1/TRBV3-2
cdr3_nt: TGTGCCAGCAGCCAAGATCACAGCTCCTACGAGCAGTACTTC
cdr3_aa: CASSQDHSSYEQYF

clone_size: .
j_call: TRBJ2-1
d_call: TRBD2
v_call: TRBV14
cdr3_nt: TGTGCCAGCAGTTCTGGACTAGCGGGAGGGCGCAGCGTTGAGCAGTTCTTC
cdr3_aa: CASSSGLAGGRSVEQFF

clone_size: .
j_call: TRBJ1-4
d_call: .
v_call: TRBV5-4
cdr3_nt: TGTGCCAGCAGCCCTCCTGGGGATGAAAAACTGTTTTTT
cdr3_aa: CASSPPGDEKLFF

clone_size: .
j_call: TRBJ1-6
d_call: .
v_call: TRBV28
cdr3_nt: TGTGCCAGCAGTTTAATGGGGGCGGTTAATTCACCCCTCCACTTT
cdr3_aa: CASSLMGAVNSPLHF

clone_size: .
j_call: TRBJ2-7
d_call: TRBD2
v_call: TRBV15
cdr3_nt: TGTGCCACCAGCAGAGAGCGAGCGGGAGGACCCTACGAGCAGTACTTC
cdr3_aa: CATSRERAGGPYEQYF

clone_size: .
j_call: TRBJ2-3
d_call: .
v_call: TRBV18
cdr3_nt: TGTGCCAGCTCACCGGATAGCACAGATACGCAGTATTTT
cdr3_aa: CASSPDSTDTQYF

clone_size: .
j_call: TRBJ2-1
d_call: TRBD1
v_call: TRBV6-4
cdr3_nt: TGTGCCAGCAGTGAAGAACAGGGGGCAAATGAGCAGTTCTTC
cdr3_aa: CASSEEQGANEQFF

clone_size: .
j_call: TRBJ1-1
d_call: TRBD1
v_call: TRBV28
cdr3_nt: TGTGCCAGCAGTCCCATGGACAGGGGTGTCGTGATCACTGAAGCTTTCTTT
cdr3_aa: CASSPMDRGVVITEAFF

clone_size: .
j_call: TRBJ1-3
d_call: .
v_call: TRBV30
cdr3_nt: TGTGCCTGGAGCACTAAAGGCCCCAAGTCTGGAAACACCATATATTTT
cdr3_aa: CAWSTKGPKSGNTIYF

clone_size: .
j_call: TRBJ2-1
d_call: .
v_call: TRBV19
cdr3_nt: TGTGCCAGTAGTCCCGCGAGGAGGACCTACAATGAGCAGTTCTTC
cdr3_aa: CASSPARRTYNEQFF

clone_size: few
j_call: TRBJ1-6
d_call: .
v_call: TRBV14
cdr3_nt: TGTGCCAGCAGCCAAGATATGACTTATAATTCACCCCTCCACTTT
cdr3_aa: CASSQDMTYNSPLHF

clone_size: .
j_call: TRBJ1-2
d_call: .
v_call: TRBV4-1
cdr3_nt: TGCGCCAGCAGCCAAGATTCGACAGTCGATGGCTACACCTTC
cdr3_aa: CASSQDSTVDGYTF

clone_size: .
j_call: TRBJ2-3
d_call: TRBD1
v_call: TRBV5-1
cdr3_nt: TGCGCCAGCAGCGAGGGACAGGGGGCAGATACGCAGTATTTT
cdr3_aa: CASSEGQGADTQYF

clone_size: .
j_call: TRBJ2-1
d_call: TRBD1
v_call: TRBV5-4
cdr3_nt: TGTGCCAGCAGCTCCCTGACCGAGGGGGCGAGTGAGCAGTTCTTC
cdr3_aa: CASSSLTEGASEQFF

clone_size: .
j_call: TRBJ2-3
d_call: TRBD2
v_call: TRBV6-5
cdr3_nt: TGTGCCAGCAGTCCCCTGGCGGGAGGGGTGGATACGCAGTATTTT
cdr3_aa: CASSPLAGGVDTQYF

clone_size: .
j_call: TRBJ2-6
d_call: .
v_call: TRBV24-1
cdr3_nt: TGTGCCACCAGTGATATAGGGGGTGATGGGGCCAACGTCCTGACTTTC
cdr3_aa: CATSDIGGDGANVLTF

clone_size: .
j_call: TRBJ2-5
d_call: .
v_call: TRBV11-2
cdr3_nt: TGTGCCAGCAGCGGCCTCCGGCGGGCACCGGAGACCCAGTACTTC
cdr3_aa: CASSGLRRAPETQYF

clone_size: .
j_call: TRBJ2-3
d_call: .
v_call: TRBV2
cdr3_nt: TGTGCCAGCAGTGTGGACACAAGTCCATCCACAGATACGCAGTATTTT
cdr3_aa: CASSVDTSPSTDTQYF

clone_size: .
j_call: TRBJ2-5
d_call: .
v_call: TRBV4-1
cdr3_nt: TGCGCCAGCAGCCTCACAACAGATACAGGGTCTCAAGAGACCCAGTACTTC
cdr3_aa: CASSLTTDTGSQETQYF

clone_size: once
j_call: TRBJ1-2
d_call: .
v_call: TRBV3-1/TRBV3-2
cdr3_nt: TGTGCCAGCAGCCAAGATCCCGAGGACAATGGCTACACCTTC
cdr3_aa: CASSQDPEDNGYTF

clone_size: .
j_call: TRBJ2-7
d_call: TRBD1
v_call: TRBV19
cdr3_nt: TGTGCCAGTAGTATCGTCCCGGGACAGGAACCCAGCTCCTACGAGCAGTACTTC
cdr3_aa: CASSIVPGQEPSSYEQYF

clone_size: .
j_call: TRBJ2-2
d_call: TRBD2
v_call: TRBV4-1
cdr3_nt: TGCGCCAGCAGCCCCACCGGACTAGCGGGAGGTCTCGGGGAGCTGTTTTTT
cdr3_aa: CASSPTGLAGGLGELFF

clone_size: .
j_call: TRBJ2-1
d_call: .
v_call: TRBV15
cdr3_nt: TGTGCCACCATGTTGCGGAATGAGCAGTTCTTC
cdr3_aa: CATMLRNEQFF

clone_size: .
j_call: TRBJ2-6
d_call: .
v_call: TRBV9
cdr3_nt: TGTGCCAGCAGCCCTCGGGGGGGGGCCAACGTCCTGACTTTC
cdr3_aa: CASSPRGGANVLTF

clone_size: once
j_call: TRBJ2-5
d_call: .
v_call: TRBV5-8
cdr3_nt: TGTGCCAGCAGCTCACCTCTGACGTGGGCTGGGAGAGAGACCCAGTACTTC
cdr3_aa: CASSSPLTWAGRETQYF